A single sample is the source of the 29 T cell receptor beta chains below, sequenced in a study of T cell responses to AZD1222 COVID-19 vaccine (dated by TCRdb to the early 2020s). The library was made by the immunoSEQ multiplex PCR assay. In TCRdb, the immuneACCESS table is reduced to in-frame sequences with V and J assigned. These tables do not hold every clone; where another copy was compared, an unresolved V gene accounts for under half, and the others remain unexplained. Within this sample are about 130,000 clones, with more than 70% of them counted one time only. The top ten hold about 10% of the sample. The sample's time point label, decoded: baseline before first vaccination. The input for sequencing was peripheral blood, taken on day 0 of AZD1222 vaccination. The receptors were gathered from an adult in good health.

This clone occurred once. The rearrangement uses TRBV10-3 and TRBJ1-1; possible D gene TRBD1, 5 bases. This CDR3 contains 13 residues. Germline V gene data show CDR1 as ENHRY and CDR2 as SYGVKD. V lost 11 bases to trimming and J lost 0 bases, with 13 bases between them. CDR3 sequence: CAANQGLNTEAFF. In DNA, the CDR3 is TGTGCCGCCAATCAGGGACTGAACACTGAAGCTTTCTTT.

The chain recombines TRBV27 with TRBJ1-4, with D tentatively TRBD1 (5 bases). In germline, CDR1 is MNHEY, CDR2 SMNVEV (reference sequence). CDR3 length: 14 residues. V gave up 5 bases and J gave up 5 bases, with 12 bases separating them. DNA of the CDR3: TGTGCCAGCAGTCGTCCGGGGGTGAATGAAAAACTGTTTTTT. Translation gives CASSRPGVNEKLFF.

The chain links TRBV9 to TRBJ1-5; D is ambiguous. Trimming took off 4 bases at V and 5 bases at J, with 10 bases between the two ends. Germline V gene lookup returns CDR1 SGDLS and CDR2 YYNGEE. The CDR3 contains 13 residues. CDR3 nucleotides: TGTGCCAGCAGCAGGGAGAAGGATCAGCCCCAGCATTTT. Protein: CASSREKDQPQHF. Together with reference TRBV9 and TRBJ1-5, the CDR3 gives the full variable domain: DSGVTQTPKHLITATGQRVTLRCSPRSGDLSVYWYQQSLDQGLQFLIQYYNGEERAKGNILERFSAQQFPDLHSELNLSSLELGDSALYFCASSREKDQPQHFGDGTRLSIL.

This clone appeared a single time. The chain joins TRBV15 to TRBJ1-4; D is possibly TRBD1 (5 bases). Germline V lookup: CDR1 LNHNV, CDR2 YYDKDF (reference sequence). The V end was cut by 0 bases, the J end by 6 bases, with 8 bases between. This CDR3 is 14 amino acids long. In DNA form, the CDR3 reads TGTGCCACCAGCAGAGAAGGGGCCGATGAAAAACTGTTTTTT. It specifies CATSREGADEKLFF.

The V gene is TRBV11-3, the J gene TRBJ2-1, with 10 bases lining up with TRBD2. This CDR3 spans 18 amino acids. After removal of 0 bases from V and 7 bases from J, the junction contained 12 bases not matched to a gene. In germline, CDR1 is SGHNT, CDR2 YENEEA. The CDR3 DNA reads as TGTGCCAGCAGCTTAGATTCTGCTAGCGGGAGTATAACTAATGAGCAGTTCTTC. This translates into CASSLDSASGSITNEQFF.

This rearrangement joins TRBV2 to TRBJ2-4, with D perhaps assigned TRBD1 or TRBD2 (5 bases each). Germline V CDR1 and CDR2: SNHLY, FYNNEI. The CDR3 contains 14 residues. The V gene lost 6 bases and the J gene lost 6 bases, with 15 bases spanning the gap. CDR3 bases: TGTGCCAGCAGGAGCCAGGGTGGGGGAAACATTCAGTACTTC. This codes for CASRSQGGGNIQYF.

V gene TRBV4-1 combines with J gene TRBJ1-6; D not resolved. Trimming removed 2 bases at V and 15 bases at J, with 14 bases between. Germline V gives CDR1 MGHRA, CDR2 YSYEKL. The length of the CDR3 is 13 residues. The CDR3 coding sequence is TGCGCCAGCAGCCAAATCGGGCCCCCGGGCCTCCACTTT. As protein: CASSQIGPPGLHF.

This clone appeared once. The chain joins TRBV28 to TRBJ2-3; no clear D. The V end lost 5 bases, the J end lost 2 bases, and 5 bases lay between the germline ends. The CDR3 runs 12 residues. CDR1 is MDHEN, CDR2 SYDVKM, per germline. CDR3 DNA sequence: TGTGCCAGCAGTACCCTCACAGATACGCAGTATTTT. Its protein is CASSTLTDTQYF.

The J gene is TRBJ2-3, the V gene TRBV5-5; D is tentatively TRBD1 or TRBD2 (5 bases each). Trimming shortened V by 0 bases and J by 3 bases, and 11 bases separated the two germline ends. The V gene's germline CDR1 is SGHKS and CDR2 YYEKEE (reference sequence). CDR3 length: 15 amino acids. The CDR3 reads CASSLGPWGTDTQYF. In DNA form, the CDR3 reads TGTGCCAGCAGCTTGGGCCCTTGGGGGACAGATACGCAGTATTTT.

The V and J genes are TRBV27 and TRBJ1-1, with 9 bases fitting TRBD1. Germline CDR1 reads MNHEY; CDR2 reads SMNVEV (reference sequence). The ends lost 6 bases at V and 4 bases at J; junction bases unmatched: 12. There are 16 residues in the CDR3. In DNA form, the CDR3 reads TGTGCCAGCAGCCTTGGACAGGGGTCTGGTAGCACTGAAGCTTTCTTT. It yields the protein CASSLGQGSGSTEAFF.

The V gene is TRBV7-3, the J gene TRBJ1-2, with D possibly TRBD1 on 5 matching bases. V was cut by 0 bases and J by 5 bases, with 13 bases left in between. There are 15 residues in the CDR3. Germline lookup yields CDR1 SGHTA and CDR2 FQGTGA. The CDR3 nucleotides are TGTGCCAGCAGCTTAACCTCGCAGAAGGGGTATGGCTACACCTTC. Protein sequence: CASSLTSQKGYGYTF.

The chain recombines TRBV7-2 with TRBJ2-5; a weak D match, TRBD2 (6 bases). The V gene lost 1 base and the J gene lost 1 base, with 10 bases spanning the gap. Germline assignment: CDR1 SGHTA and CDR2 FQGNSA. This CDR3 has 15 amino acids. CDR3 bases: TGTGCCAGCAGCTTAGTAAGCGGGCCCCAAGAGACCCAGTACTTC. It encodes CASSLVSGPQETQYF.

This sequence joins TRBV21-1 and TRBJ2-7. TRBV21-1 is a pseudogene segment. The CDR3 sequence is 17 residues long. The CDR3 is CASSKGLTGYYSYEQYF. CDR3 DNA sequence: TGTGCCAGCAGCAAAGGACTGACGGGCTATTACTCCTACGAGCAGTACTTC.

The chain joins TRBV10-3 to TRBJ1-2; possible D gene TRBD1, 5 bases. The length of the CDR3 is 11 residues. V lost 7 bases to trimming and J lost 8 bases, with 11 bases between them. CDR1 is ENHRY, CDR2 SYGVKD, per germline. The CDR3 region has the DNA TGTGCCATCACTCAGGGAGGAGGCTACACCTTC. Its protein product is CAITQGGGYTF.

The chain uses TRBV11-2 and TRBJ2-3; TRBD2 might be the D (6 bases). Germline V lookup: CDR1 SGHAT, CDR2 FQNNGV. This CDR3 contains 15 residues. V lost 5 bases and J 4 bases, leaving 16 bases between the germline ends. The CDR3 loop is CASSTHRGLSDTQYF. CDR3 bases: TGTGCCAGCAGCACCCATCGGGGACTTTCAGATACGCAGTATTTT. Combining the CDR3 with reference TRBV11-2 and TRBJ2-3 gives the whole variable domain EAGVAQSPRYKIIEKRQSVAFWCNPISGHATLYWYQQILGQGPKLLIQFQNNGVVDDSQLPKDRFSAERLKGVDSTLKIQPAKLEDSAVYLCASSTHRGLSDTQYFGPGTRLTVL.

The chain uses TRBV28 and TRBJ2-1; TRBD2 agrees at 9 bases. J was trimmed by 3 bases and V by 6 bases; bases with no gene match: 3. Germline V gene lookup returns CDR1 MDHEN and CDR2 SYDVKM. The CDR3 is 14 amino acids. CDR3 sequence reads: CASRFSGSYNEQFF. In nucleotides, the CDR3 is TGTGCCAGCAGATTTAGCGGGAGCTACAATGAGCAGTTCTTC.

The J gene is TRBJ1-5, the V gene TRBV11-3; TRBD1 aligns across 7 bases. The V gene's germline CDR1 is SGHNT and CDR2 YENEEA. J gave up 1 base and V 5 bases, and 11 bases lay outside the gene matches. The CDR3 spans 17 residues. The CDR3 loop reads CASSRPTGLRSNQPQHF. In nucleotides, the CDR3 is TGTGCCAGCAGCCGCCCGACAGGGTTACGGAGCAATCAGCCCCAGCATTTT.

This clone was seen only once. The chain joins TRBV27 to TRBJ1-1, with D hard to call. CDR1 is MNHEY, CDR2 SMNVEV, per germline (reference sequence). This CDR3 has 16 residues. Trimming removed 4 bases at V and 0 bases at J, with 15 bases between. The CDR3 protein is CASSWRSGQMNTEAFF. The CDR3 region has the DNA TGTGCCAGCAGTTGGCGCAGCGGCCAGATGAACACTGAAGCTTTCTTT.

The V gene is TRBV6-5, the J gene TRBJ1-6, with D perhaps matching TRBD1 (5 bases). This CDR3 spans 16 amino acids. CDR1 is MNHEY, CDR2 SVGAGI, per germline. V dropped 0 bases and J dropped 9 bases, with 15 bases sitting between them. The CDR3 region has the DNA TGTGCCAGCAGTTACTCGGTTGGGACGGGGGGTTCACCCCTCCACTTT. Translation gives CASSYSVGTGGSPLHF.

The V and J genes are TRBV6-5 and TRBJ1-3, with 9 bases identical to TRBD1. This CDR3 is built from 13 residues. Germline loops: CDR1 MNHEY, CDR2 SVGAGI. V was clipped by 6 bases and J by 4 bases; unmatched bases: 1. This CDR3 is CASRGTGGNTIYF. As DNA, the CDR3 is TGTGCCAGCAGGGGGACAGGGGGAAACACCATATATTTT.

The genes are TRBV3-1 (or the pseudogene TRBV3-2) and TRBJ1-6, with D unresolved. V was clipped by 4 bases and J by 6 bases, with 13 bases between them. CDR1 is LGHDT and CDR2 is YNNKEL in the germline V gene (reference sequence). This CDR3 has 15 amino acids. The CDR3 is CASSLSTVLNSPLHF. The CDR3 DNA is TGTGCCAGCAGCCTAAGCACGGTGCTTAATTCACCCCTCCACTTT.

V is TRBV5-1 and J is TRBJ1-2; D call uncertain. CDR1 is SGHRS and CDR2 is YFSETQ in the germline V gene. Between the trimmed V and J ends, which lost 0 bases and 4 bases, there was a span of 10 bases. The CDR3 has 14 amino acids. CDR3 nucleotides: TGCGCCAGCAGCTTGGCCTCTACAGCCTATGGCTACACCTTC. It codes for CASSLASTAYGYTF.

The chain links TRBV15 to TRBJ2-7, with 7 bases identical to TRBD1. The V segment lost 2 bases and the J segment 2 bases; nucleotides outside the gene matches: 6. The germline gives CDR1 LNHNV, CDR2 YYDKDF (reference sequence). This CDR3 contains 15 residues. The CDR3 nucleotides are TGTGCCACCAGCAGATCAAGACAGGGACCCTACGAGCAGTACTTC. It is translated as CATSRSRQGPYEQYF.

The chain recombines TRBV5-5 with TRBJ2-4; no firm D call. The CDR3 totals 16 residues. Germline V gene data show CDR1 as SGHKS and CDR2 as YYEKEE (reference sequence). The V end was cut by 2 bases, the J end by 0 bases, with 12 bases between. The CDR3 sequence: CASSFGEGLAKNIQYF. The DNA of the CDR3 is TGTGCCAGCAGCTTCGGTGAAGGGCTAGCCAAAAACATTCAGTACTTC.

CDR3 amino acids: CASSLGGTGVTGELFF. Here the CDR3 DNA reads TGTGCCAGCAGCTTAGGAGGGACAGGGGTAACCGGGGAGCTGTTTTTT. V gene TRBV13 combines with J gene TRBJ2-2; 10 nucleotides align to TRBD1. Germline assignment: CDR1 PRHDT and CDR2 FYEKMQ (reference sequence). CDR3 size: 16 residues. J lost 5 bases, V lost 0 bases, and 3 bases had no gene match.

The chain links TRBV14 to TRBJ1-1; unclear D gene. Trimming left V 2 bases short and J 4 bases short, with 8 bases between. The length of the CDR3 is 13 residues. Germline CDR1 and CDR2: SGHDN and FVKESK. The CDR3 sequence is CASSQQVGTEAFF. In nucleotides, the CDR3 is TGTGCCAGCAGCCAACAGGTAGGCACTGAAGCTTTCTTT.

V is TRBV29-1 and J is TRBJ1-1; perhaps TRBD1 as D (5 bases). CDR3 length: 12 amino acids. The germline CDR1 and CDR2 sequences are SQVTM and ANQGSEA. V lost 4 bases and J lost 3, with 9 bases in between. The CDR3 reads CSVGGIYTEAFF. Here the CDR3 DNA reads TGCAGCGTTGGGGGGATATACACTGAAGCTTTCTTT.

The V gene is TRBV18, the J gene TRBJ2-1; D unresolved. Germline values: CDR1 KGHSH, CDR2 LQKENI. The V gene lost 2 bases and the J gene lost 8 bases, with 16 bases spanning the gap. This CDR3 comprises 15 residues. The CDR3 DNA sequence: TGTGCCAGCTCACCAAAGACAACCTCTAGGGATGAGCAGTTCTTC. Protein: CASSPKTTSRDEQFF.

This chain connects TRBV9 to TRBJ1-5; possibly TRBD1 for D (5 bases). Germline CDR1 SGDLS, CDR2 YYNGEE. V lost 0 bases and J 3 bases, leaving 10 bases between the germline ends. The CDR3 runs to 15 residues. The DNA for the CDR3 is TGTGCCAGCAGCGTAGGGGGGAGGGCCAATCAGCCCCAGCATTTT. The encoded protein is CASSVGGRANQPQHF.